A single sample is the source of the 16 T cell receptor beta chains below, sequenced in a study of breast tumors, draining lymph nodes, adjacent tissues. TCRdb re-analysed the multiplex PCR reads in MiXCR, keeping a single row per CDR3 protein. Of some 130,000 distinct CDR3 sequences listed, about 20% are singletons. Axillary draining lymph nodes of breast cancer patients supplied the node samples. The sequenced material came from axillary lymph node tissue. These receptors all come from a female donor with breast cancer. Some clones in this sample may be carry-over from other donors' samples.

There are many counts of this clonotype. The CDR3 nucleotides are TGTGCCAGCAGGGACGGGACGGCCTCTGGAAACACCATATATTTT. Translating gives CASRDGTASGNTIYF. The J gene is TRBJ1-3, the V gene TRBV2; D is perhaps TRBD1 (5 bases). The V gene's germline CDR1 is SNHLY and CDR2 FYNNEI. The CDR3 contains 15 residues. The germline V and J ends were trimmed by 6 bases and 0 bases, with 12 bases remaining between them.

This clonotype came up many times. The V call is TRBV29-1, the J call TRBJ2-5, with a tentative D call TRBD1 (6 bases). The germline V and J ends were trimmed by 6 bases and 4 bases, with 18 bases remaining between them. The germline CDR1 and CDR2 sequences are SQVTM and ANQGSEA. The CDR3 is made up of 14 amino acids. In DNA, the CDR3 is TGCAGCGTGCGTAAGGGACAAGTTGGAGAGACCCAGTACTTC. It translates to CSVRKGQVGETQYF.

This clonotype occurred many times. CDR3 DNA: TGTGCCAGCCAAAGGGCCGGGACTAGCGGGACCCAGTACTTC. This translates into CASQRAGTSGTQYF. The J gene is TRBJ2-5, the V gene TRBV27, with 11 positions matching TRBD2. V shed 8 bases, J shed 7 bases, and the junction held 9 bases outside the gene matches. The CDR3 runs 14 residues. CDR1 is MNHEY, CDR2 SMNVEV, per germline (reference sequence).

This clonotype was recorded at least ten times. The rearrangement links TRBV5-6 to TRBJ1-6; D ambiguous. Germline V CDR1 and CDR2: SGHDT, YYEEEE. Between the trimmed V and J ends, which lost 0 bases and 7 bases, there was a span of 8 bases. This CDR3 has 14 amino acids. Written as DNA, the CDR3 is TGTGCCAGCAGCTTGGCGTCGTACAATTCACCCCTCCACTTT. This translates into CASSLASYNSPLHF.

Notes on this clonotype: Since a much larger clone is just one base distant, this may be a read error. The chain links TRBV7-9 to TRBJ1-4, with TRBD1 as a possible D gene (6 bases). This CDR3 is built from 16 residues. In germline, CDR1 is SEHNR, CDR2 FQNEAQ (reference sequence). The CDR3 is CASSGEDSRTDEKLFF. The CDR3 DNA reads TGTGCCAGCAGCGGAGAGGACAGCAGAACTGATGAAAAACTGTTTTTT.

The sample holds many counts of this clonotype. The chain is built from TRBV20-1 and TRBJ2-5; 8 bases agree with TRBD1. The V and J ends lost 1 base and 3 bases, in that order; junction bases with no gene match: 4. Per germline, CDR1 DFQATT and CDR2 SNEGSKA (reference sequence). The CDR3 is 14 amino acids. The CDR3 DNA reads TGCAGTGCTAGAGCCCCGACAGGGGAAGAGACCCAGTACTTC. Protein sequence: CSARAPTGEETQYF.

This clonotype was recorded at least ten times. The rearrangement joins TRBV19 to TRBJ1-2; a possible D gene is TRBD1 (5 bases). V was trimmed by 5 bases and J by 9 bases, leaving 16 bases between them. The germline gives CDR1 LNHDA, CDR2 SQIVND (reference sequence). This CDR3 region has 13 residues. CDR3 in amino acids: CASSQDSRGSYTF. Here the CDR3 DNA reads TGTGCCAGTAGTCAAGACAGTCGTGGAAGCTACACCTTC.

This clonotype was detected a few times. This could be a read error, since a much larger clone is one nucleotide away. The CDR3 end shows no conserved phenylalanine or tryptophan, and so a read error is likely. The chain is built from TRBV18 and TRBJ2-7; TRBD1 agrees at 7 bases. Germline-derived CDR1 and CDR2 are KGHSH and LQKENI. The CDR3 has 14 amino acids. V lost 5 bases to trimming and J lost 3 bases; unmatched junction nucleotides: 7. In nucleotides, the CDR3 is TGTGCCAGCTCAAAAGGGGACAGTATCTACGAGCAGTACTCC. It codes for CASSKGDSIYEQYS.

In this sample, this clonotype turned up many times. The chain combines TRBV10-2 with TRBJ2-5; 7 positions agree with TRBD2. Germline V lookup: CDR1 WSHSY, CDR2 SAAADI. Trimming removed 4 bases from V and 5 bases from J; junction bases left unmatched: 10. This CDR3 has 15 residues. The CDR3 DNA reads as TGCGCCAGCAGTGGATTTGCGGGAGAATCTGAGACCCAGTACTTC. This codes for CASSGFAGESETQYF.

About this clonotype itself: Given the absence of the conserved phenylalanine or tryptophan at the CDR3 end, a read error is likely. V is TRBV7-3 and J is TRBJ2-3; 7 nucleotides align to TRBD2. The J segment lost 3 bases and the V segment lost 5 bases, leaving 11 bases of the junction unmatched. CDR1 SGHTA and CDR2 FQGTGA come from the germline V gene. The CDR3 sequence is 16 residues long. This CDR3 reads CASSLIAGAGTDTQYL. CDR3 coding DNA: TGTGCCAGCAGCCTAATTGCGGGAGCGGGGACAGATACGCAGTATCTT.

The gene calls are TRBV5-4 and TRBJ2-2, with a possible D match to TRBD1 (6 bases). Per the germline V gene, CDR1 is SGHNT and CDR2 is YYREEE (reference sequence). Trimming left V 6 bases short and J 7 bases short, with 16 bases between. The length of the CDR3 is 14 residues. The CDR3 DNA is TGTGCCAGCACCAGGGGAAGGGCCAACGGGGAGCTGTTTTTT. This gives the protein CASTRGRANGELFF.

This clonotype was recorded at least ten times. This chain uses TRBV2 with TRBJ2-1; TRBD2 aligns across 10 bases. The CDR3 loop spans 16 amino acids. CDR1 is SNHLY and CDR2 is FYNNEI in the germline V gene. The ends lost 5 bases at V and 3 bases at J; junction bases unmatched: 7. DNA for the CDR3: TGTGCCAGCAGTAACCGCGGGACTAGCGTCTACAATGAGCAGTTCTTC. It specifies CASSNRGTSVYNEQFF.

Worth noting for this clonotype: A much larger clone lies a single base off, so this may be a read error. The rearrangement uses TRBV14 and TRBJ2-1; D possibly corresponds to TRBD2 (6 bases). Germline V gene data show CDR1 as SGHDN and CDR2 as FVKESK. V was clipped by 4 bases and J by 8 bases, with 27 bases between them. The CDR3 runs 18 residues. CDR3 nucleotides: TGTGCCAGCAGCCGGAGGGCCCCCGGGGGATATCAGAGCGATGAGCAGTTCTTC. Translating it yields CASSRRAPGGYQSDEQFF.

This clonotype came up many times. The CDR3 protein is CASSRASGRSSYEQYF. The CDR3 nucleotides are TGTGCCAGCAGCCGAGCTAGCGGGAGGAGCTCCTACGAGCAGTACTTC. V is TRBV7-2 and J is TRBJ2-7; 11 nucleotides align to TRBD2. CDR1 and CDR2 (germline): SGHTA, FQGNSA. Unmatched junction bases numbered 6, after V lost 5 bases and J lost 0 bases. This CDR3 comprises 16 residues.

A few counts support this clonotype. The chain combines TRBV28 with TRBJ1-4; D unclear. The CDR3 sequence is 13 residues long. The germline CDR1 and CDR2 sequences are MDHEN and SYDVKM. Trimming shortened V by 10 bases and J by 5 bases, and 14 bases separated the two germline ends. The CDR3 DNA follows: TGTGCCACCTACGAAAGGGAGAATGAAAAACTGTTTTTT. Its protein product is CATYERENEKLFF. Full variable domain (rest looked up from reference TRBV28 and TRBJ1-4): DVKVTQSSRYLVKRTGEKVFLECVQDMDHENMFWYRQDPGLGLRLIYFSYDVKMKEKGDIPEGYSVSREKKERFSLILESASTNQTSMYLCATYERENEKLFFGSGTQLSVL.

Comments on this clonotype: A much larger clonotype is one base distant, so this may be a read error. CDR3 in amino acids: CANSVELEGTQYF. The CDR3 DNA is TGTGCCAACAGCGTAGAACTGGAGGGGACCCAGTACTTC. The genes are TRBV9 and TRBJ2-5, with a weak D call TRBD2 (6 bases). CDR1 and CDR2 from the germline V gene are SGDLS and YYNGEE. There are 13 residues in the CDR3.